This T cell receptor beta chain was observed in a study of molecular identifiers for immune sequencing clone quantification. This clonotype occurred a few times. TCRdb passed the PCR reads through MiXCR, listing each CDR3 protein once. The data show some 100,000 distinct CDR3 sequences, with roughly 38% seen just once and roughly 4.2% held by the top ten. With 3 bases removed from V and 7 bases from J, the gap between germline ends came to 10 bases. This CDR3 region has 12 residues. Germline loops: CDR1 MDHEN, CDR2 SYDVKM. The receptor was isolated from a human donor in good health. Some libraries in this study had Jurkat cell RNA spiked in. This chain links TRBV28 with TRBJ2-7; D not certain. Sequencing was performed on naive CD8+ T cells from blood, with Jurkat cell RNA spiked in. Subset in this sample: FACS-sorted CD8+CD4-CCR7+CD45RA+ naive T cells. CDR3 region: CASSFRWVEQYF. The CDR3 DNA is TGTGCCAGCAGTTTTCGTTGGGTTGAGCAGTACTTC.